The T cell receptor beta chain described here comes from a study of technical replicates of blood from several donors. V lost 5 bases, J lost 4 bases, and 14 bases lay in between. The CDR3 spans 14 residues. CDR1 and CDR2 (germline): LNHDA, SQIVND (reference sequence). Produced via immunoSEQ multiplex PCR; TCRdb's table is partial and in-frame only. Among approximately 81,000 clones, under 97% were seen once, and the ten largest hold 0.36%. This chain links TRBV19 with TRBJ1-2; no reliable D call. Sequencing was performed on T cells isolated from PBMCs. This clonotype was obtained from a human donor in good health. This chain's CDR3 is CASSGKGVGYGYTF. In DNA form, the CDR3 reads TGTGCCAGTAGTGGAAAGGGAGTTGGCTATGGCTACACCTTC.